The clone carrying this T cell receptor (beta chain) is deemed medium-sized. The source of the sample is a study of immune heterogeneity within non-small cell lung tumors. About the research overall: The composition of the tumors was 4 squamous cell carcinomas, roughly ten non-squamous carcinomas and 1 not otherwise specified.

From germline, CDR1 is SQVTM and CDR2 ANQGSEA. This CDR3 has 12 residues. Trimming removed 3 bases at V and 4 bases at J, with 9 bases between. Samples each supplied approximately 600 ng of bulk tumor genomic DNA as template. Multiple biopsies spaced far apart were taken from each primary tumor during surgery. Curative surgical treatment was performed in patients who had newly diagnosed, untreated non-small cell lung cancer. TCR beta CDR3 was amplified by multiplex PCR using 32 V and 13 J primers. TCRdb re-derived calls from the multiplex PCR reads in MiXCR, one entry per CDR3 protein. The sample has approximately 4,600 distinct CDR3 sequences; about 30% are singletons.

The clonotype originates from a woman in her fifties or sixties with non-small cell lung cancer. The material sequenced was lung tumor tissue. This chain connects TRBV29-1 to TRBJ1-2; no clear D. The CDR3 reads CSVDTIGYGYTF. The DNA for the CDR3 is TGCAGCGTTGATACGATAGGCTATGGCTACACCTTC.